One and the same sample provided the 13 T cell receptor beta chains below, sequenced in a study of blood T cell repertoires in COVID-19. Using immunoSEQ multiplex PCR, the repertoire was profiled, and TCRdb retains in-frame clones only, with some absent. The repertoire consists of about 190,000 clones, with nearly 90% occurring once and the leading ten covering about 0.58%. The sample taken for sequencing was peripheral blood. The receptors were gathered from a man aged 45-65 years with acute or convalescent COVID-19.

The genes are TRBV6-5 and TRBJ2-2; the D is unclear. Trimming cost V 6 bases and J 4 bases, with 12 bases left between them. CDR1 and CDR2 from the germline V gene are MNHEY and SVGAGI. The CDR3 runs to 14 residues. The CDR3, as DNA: TGTGCCAGCAGCTCCGAGGTAGCCACCGGGGAGCTGTTTTTT. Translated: CASSSEVATGELFF.

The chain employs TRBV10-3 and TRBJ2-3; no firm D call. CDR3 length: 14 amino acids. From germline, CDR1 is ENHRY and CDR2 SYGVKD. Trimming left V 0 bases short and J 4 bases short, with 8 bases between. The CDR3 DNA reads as TGTGCCATCAGTGAGTCGACTCTTCCAGATACGCAGTATTTT. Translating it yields CAISESTLPDTQYF.

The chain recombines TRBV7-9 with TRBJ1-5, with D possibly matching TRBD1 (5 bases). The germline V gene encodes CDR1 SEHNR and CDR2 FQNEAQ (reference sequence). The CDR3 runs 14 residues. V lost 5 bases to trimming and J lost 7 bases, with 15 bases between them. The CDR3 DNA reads TGTGCCAGCAGCACCTCAGGAGGGGTCCAGCCCCAGCATTTT. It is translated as CASSTSGGVQPQHF.

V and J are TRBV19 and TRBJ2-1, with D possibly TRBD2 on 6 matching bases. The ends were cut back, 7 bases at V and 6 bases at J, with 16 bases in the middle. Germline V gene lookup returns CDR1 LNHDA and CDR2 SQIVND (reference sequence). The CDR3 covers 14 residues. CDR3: CASNGDRESNEQFF. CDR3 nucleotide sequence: TGTGCCAGTAACGGGGATCGGGAGAGCAATGAGCAGTTCTTC.

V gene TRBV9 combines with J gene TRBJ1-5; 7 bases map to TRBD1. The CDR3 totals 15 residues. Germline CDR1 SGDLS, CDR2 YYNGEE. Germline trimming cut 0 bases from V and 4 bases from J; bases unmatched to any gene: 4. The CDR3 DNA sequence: TGTGCCAGCAGCGTAGCAGGGGGGCCGAATCAGCCCCAGCATTTT. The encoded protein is CASSVAGGPNQPQHF.

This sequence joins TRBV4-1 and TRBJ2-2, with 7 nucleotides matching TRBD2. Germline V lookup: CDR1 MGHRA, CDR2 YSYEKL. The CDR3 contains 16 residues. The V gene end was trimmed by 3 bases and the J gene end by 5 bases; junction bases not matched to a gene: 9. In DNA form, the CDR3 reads TGCGCCAGCAGCCAGCGGCTAGCGGAGGGAACCGGGGAGCTGTTTTTT. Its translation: CASSQRLAEGTGELFF.

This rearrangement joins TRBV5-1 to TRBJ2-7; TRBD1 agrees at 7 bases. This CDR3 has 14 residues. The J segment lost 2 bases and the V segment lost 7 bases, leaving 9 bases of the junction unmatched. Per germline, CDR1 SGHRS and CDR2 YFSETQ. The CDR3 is CASQTGAPPYEQYF. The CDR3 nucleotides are TGCGCCAGCCAAACAGGGGCCCCCCCCTACGAGCAGTACTTC.

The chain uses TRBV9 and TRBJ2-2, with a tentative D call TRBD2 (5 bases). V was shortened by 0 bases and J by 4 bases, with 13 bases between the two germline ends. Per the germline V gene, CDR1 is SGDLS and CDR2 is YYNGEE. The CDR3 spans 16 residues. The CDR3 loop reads CASSVAVKRGTGELFF. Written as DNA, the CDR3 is TGTGCCAGCAGCGTAGCGGTCAAACGGGGCACCGGGGAGCTGTTTTTT. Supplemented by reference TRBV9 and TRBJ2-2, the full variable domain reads DSGVTQTPKHLITATGQRVTLRCSPRSGDLSVYWYQQSLDQGLQFLIQYYNGEERAKGNILERFSAQQFPDLHSELNLSSLELGDSALYFCASSVAVKRGTGELFFGEGSRLTVL.

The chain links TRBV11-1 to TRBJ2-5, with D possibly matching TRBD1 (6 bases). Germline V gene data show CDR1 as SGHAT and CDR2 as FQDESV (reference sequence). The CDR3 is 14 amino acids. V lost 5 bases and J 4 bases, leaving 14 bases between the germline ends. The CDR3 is CASSPTGFGETQYF. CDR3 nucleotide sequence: TGTGCCAGCAGCCCCACAGGGTTTGGAGAGACCCAGTACTTC.

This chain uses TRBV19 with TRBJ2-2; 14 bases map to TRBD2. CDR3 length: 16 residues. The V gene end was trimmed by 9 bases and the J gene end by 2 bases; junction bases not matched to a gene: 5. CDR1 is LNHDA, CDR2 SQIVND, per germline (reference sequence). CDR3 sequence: CASRLAGGVNTGELFF. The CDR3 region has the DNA TGTGCCAGCCGACTAGCGGGAGGGGTTAACACCGGGGAGCTGTTTTTT. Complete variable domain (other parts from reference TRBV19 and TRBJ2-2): DGGITQSPKYLFRKEGQNVTLSCEQNLNHDAMYWYRQDPGQGLRLIYYSQIVNDFQKGDIAEGYSVSREKKESFPLTVTSAQKNPTAFYLCASRLAGGVNTGELFFGEGSRLTVL.

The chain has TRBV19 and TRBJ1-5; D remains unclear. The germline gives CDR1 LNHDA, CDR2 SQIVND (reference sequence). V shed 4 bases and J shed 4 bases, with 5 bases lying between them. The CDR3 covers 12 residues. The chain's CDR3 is CASSNQNQPQHF. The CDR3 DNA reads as TGTGCCAGTAGTAATCAGAATCAGCCCCAGCATTTT.

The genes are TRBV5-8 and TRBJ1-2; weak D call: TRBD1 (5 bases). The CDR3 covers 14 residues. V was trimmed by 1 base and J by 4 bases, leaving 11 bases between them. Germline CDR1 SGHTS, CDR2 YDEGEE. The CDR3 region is CASSLKWGFYGYTF. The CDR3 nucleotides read TGTGCCAGCAGCTTGAAGTGGGGCTTCTATGGCTACACCTTC.

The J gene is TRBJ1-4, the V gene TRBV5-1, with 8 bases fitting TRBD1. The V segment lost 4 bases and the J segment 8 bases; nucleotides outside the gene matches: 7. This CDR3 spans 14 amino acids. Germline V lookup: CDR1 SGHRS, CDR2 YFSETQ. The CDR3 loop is CASSGGQEDEKLFF. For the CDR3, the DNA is TGCGCCAGCAGCGGGGGACAGGAGGACGAAAAACTGTTTTTT.